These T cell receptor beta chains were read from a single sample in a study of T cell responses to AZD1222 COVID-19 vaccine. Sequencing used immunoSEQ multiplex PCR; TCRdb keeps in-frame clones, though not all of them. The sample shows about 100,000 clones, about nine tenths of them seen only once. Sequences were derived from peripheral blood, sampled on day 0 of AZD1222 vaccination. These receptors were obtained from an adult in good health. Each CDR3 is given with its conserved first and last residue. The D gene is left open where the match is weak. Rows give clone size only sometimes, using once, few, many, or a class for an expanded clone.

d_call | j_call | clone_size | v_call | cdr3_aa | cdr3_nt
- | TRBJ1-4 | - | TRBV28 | CASSSPGATNEKLFF | TGTGCCAGCAGTTCCCCGGGTGCAACTAATGAAAAACTGTTTTTT
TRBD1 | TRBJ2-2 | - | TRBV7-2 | CASSPDRDTGELFF | TGTGCCAGCAGCCCGGACAGGGACACCGGGGAGCTGTTTTTT
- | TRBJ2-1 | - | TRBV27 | CASSLSVVTGGRDEQFF | TGTGCCAGCAGTTTATCGGTGGTCACAGGCGGAAGGGATGAGCAGTTCTTC
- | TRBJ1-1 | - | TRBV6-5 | CASSYRVDTEAFF | TGTGCCAGCAGTTACCGTGTGGACACTGAAGCTTTCTTT
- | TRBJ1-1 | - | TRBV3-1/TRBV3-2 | CASSLTDRGTEAFF | TGTGCCAGCAGCCTCACGGACAGAGGAACTGAAGCTTTCTTT
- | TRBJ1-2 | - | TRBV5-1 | CASSLQGVAGERGGYTF | TGCGCCAGCAGCCTCCAAGGGGTAGCGGGAGAAAGGGGTGGCTACACCTTC
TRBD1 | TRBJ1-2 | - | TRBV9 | CASSRAGQGYGYTF | TGTGCCAGCAGCCGGGCCGGACAGGGGTATGGCTACACCTTC
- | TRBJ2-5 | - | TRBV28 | CASSLLEEETQYF | TGTGCCAGCAGTTTACTCGAGGAAGAGACCCAGTACTTC
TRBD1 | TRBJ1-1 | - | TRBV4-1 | CASSPGQGRYTEAFF | TGCGCCAGCAGCCCAGGACAGGGGCGATACACTGAAGCTTTCTTT
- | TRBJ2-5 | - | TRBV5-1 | CASKSNGGAETQYF | TGCGCCAGCAAGTCCAACGGGGGCGCGGAGACCCAGTACTTC
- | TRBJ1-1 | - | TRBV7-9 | CASNQRPGAVNTEAFF | TGTGCCAGCAACCAGCGTCCGGGGGCCGTGAACACTGAAGCTTTCTTT
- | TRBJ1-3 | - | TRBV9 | CASSTVGSGNTIYF | TGTGCCAGCAGTACGGTGGGGTCAGGAAACACCATATATTTT
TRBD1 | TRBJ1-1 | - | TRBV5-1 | CASSLAGQGFEAFF | TGCGCCAGCAGCTTGGCCGGACAGGGTTTTGAAGCTTTCTTT
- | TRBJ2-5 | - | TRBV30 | CAWGDGGRETQYF | TGTGCCTGGGGTGACGGGGGAAGGGAGACCCAGTACTTC
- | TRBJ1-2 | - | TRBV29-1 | CSAGGGYGYTF | TGCAGCGCCGGGGGGGGCTATGGCTACACCTTC
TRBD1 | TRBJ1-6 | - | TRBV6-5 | CASSWGQTNSPLHF | TGTGCCAGCAGCTGGGGACAGACAAATTCACCCCTCCACTTT
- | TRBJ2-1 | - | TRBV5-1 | CASSSTPGEGEQFF | TGCGCCAGCAGCTCGACACCAGGGGAAGGGGAGCAGTTCTTC
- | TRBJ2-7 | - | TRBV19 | CASSLRVSGTHEQYF | TGTGCCAGTAGCCTCCGGGTCTCAGGAACTCACGAGCAGTACTTC
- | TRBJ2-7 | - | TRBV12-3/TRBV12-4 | CASNRQGRTEQYF | TGTGCCAGCAACCGGCAGGGTCGTACCGAGCAGTACTTC
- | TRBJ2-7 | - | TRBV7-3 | CASSLTGEARYEQYF | TGTGCCAGCAGCTTAACAGGGGAGGCTAGGTACGAGCAGTACTTC
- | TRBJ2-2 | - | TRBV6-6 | CASKFGGDETGELFF | TGTGCCAGCAAGTTCGGAGGGGACGAGACCGGGGAGCTGTTTTTT
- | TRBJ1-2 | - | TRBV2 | CASSDIGFSSDGYTF | TGTGCCAGCAGTGATATCGGATTCTCGAGTGATGGCTACACCTTC
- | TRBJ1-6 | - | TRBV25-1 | CASPDRDISPLHF | TGTGCCAGCCCCGATCGGGACATTTCACCCCTCCACTTT
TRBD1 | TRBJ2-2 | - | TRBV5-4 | CASSRQGASTGELFF | TGTGCCAGCAGCCGACAGGGGGCTAGCACCGGGGAGCTGTTTTTT
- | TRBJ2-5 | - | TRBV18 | CASSPAGTGETQYF | TGTGCCAGCTCACCAGCAGGAACGGGGGAGACCCAGTACTTC
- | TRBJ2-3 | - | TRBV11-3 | CATSRDSSTDTQYF | TGTGCCACATCCCGGGACTCATCCACAGATACGCAGTATTTT
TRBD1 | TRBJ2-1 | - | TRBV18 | CASSRGTGGGSYNEQFF | TGTGCCAGCTCTCGGGGGACAGGGGGAGGTAGCTACAATGAGCAGTTCTTC
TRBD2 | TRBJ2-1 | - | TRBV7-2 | CASSLALAGANEQFF | TGTGCCAGCAGCTTAGCACTAGCGGGAGCTAATGAGCAGTTCTTC
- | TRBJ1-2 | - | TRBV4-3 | CASSQESFDYGYTF | TGCGCCAGCAGCCAAGAGAGTTTTGACTATGGCTACACCTTC
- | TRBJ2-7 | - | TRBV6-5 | CASSYGLSSYEQYF | TGTGCCAGCAGTTACGGGCTCAGCTCCTACGAGCAGTACTTC
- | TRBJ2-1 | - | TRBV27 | CASSLGYEQFF | TGTGCCAGCAGTTTGGGGTATGAGCAGTTCTTC
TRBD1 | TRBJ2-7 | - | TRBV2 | CASKSVGTGYEQYF | TGTGCCAGCAAATCGGTAGGGACAGGGTACGAGCAGTACTTC
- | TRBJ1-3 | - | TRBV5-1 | CASSLVPRDRPGNTIYF | TGCGCCAGCAGCTTGGTACCCCGGGATCGCCCTGGAAACACCATATATTTT
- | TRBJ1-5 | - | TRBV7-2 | CASSQNQGYNQPQHF | TGTGCCAGCAGCCAGAACCAGGGTTACAATCAGCCCCAGCATTTT
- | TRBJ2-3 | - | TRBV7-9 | CASSGIGDTQYF | TGTGCCAGCAGCGGGATTGGGGATACGCAGTATTTT
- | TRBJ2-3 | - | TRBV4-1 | CASSQGSRVEDTQYF | TGCGCCAGCAGCCAAGGCTCCAGGGTTGAAGATACGCAGTATTTT
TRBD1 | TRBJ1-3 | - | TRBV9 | CASSVAGGFGNTIYF | TGTGCCAGCAGCGTAGCAGGGGGCTTTGGAAACACCATATATTTT
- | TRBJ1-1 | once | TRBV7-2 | CASSLGGRKNTEAFF | TGTGCCAGCAGCTTGGGGGGCAGAAAGAACACTGAAGCTTTCTTT
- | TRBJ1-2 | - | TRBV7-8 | CASSLASRGRGGNYGYTF | TGTGCCAGCAGCTTAGCCTCGCGGGGCAGGGGCGGCAACTATGGCTACACCTTC
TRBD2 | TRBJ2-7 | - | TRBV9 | CASSPQGLAGYEQYF | TGTGCCAGCAGCCCACAGGGACTAGCGGGTTACGAGCAGTACTTC
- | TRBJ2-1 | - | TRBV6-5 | CASSYSALANNEQFF | TGTGCCAGCAGTTACTCGGCACTAGCAAATAATGAGCAGTTCTTC
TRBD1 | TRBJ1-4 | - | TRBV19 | CASSRRQGKTTNEKLFF | TGTGCCAGTAGTAGGAGACAGGGGAAGACGACTAATGAAAAACTGTTTTTT
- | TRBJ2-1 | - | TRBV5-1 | CASSFGGNNEQFF | TGCGCCAGCAGCTTTGGGGGAAACAATGAGCAGTTCTTC
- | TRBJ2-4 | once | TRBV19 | CASLREGENIQYF | TGTGCCAGCCTCCGAGAGGGCGAAAACATTCAGTACTTC
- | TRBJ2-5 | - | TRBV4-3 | CASTKDTGVRETQYF | TGCGCCAGCACAAAAGACACGGGGGTCCGAGAGACCCAGTACTTC
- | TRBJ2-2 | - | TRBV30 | CAGPLGAVNTGELFF | TGTGCCGGACCCTTGGGGGCGGTGAACACCGGGGAGCTGTTTTTT
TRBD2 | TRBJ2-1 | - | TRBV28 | CASSPPLAGTHNEQFF | TGTGCCAGCAGTCCACCGCTAGCGGGAACCCACAATGAGCAGTTCTTC
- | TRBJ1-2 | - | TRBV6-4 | CASSDSDGAEGYTF | TGTGCCAGCAGTGACTCGGACGGGGCGGAGGGCTACACCTTC
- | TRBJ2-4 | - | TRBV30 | CAWSRGSRSKNIQYF | TGTGCCTGGAGTCGAGGGTCGAGATCCAAAAACATTCAGTACTTC
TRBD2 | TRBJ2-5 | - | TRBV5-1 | CASSLGGLAGEWETQYF | TGCGCCAGCAGCTTGGGAGGGCTAGCGGGAGAGTGGGAGACCCAGTACTTC